A single sample gave rise to the 8 T cell receptor beta chains below, sequenced in a study of control samples from healthy donors and cancer patients. The protocol was immunoSEQ multiplex PCR, while the TCRdb copy is restricted to in-frame clones and leaves out a portion. The table shows 90,000 to 100,000 clones, with over 60% occurring only once. The sample was blood. The receptor source for this set is a woman in her 30s in good health.

This chain links TRBV18 with TRBJ2-1; D may be TRBD1 or TRBD2 (5 bases each). The CDR3 loop spans 15 amino acids. The V gene's germline CDR1 is KGHSH and CDR2 LQKENI. Between the trimmed V and J ends, which lost 4 bases and 8 bases, there was a span of 18 bases. This chain's CDR3 is CASSRFGAARDEQFF. The CDR3 nucleotides read TGTGCCAGCTCACGATTCGGGGCTGCACGCGATGAGCAGTTCTTC.

This clone has only one observation. The chain recombines TRBV16 with TRBJ2-3; 9 bases line up with TRBD1. The CDR3 loop spans 17 amino acids. Germline V gives CDR1 KGHSY, CDR2 FQNENV. After removal of 0 bases from V and 2 bases from J, the junction contained 6 bases not matched to a gene. In DNA form, the CDR3 reads TGTGCCAGCAGCCAATCTATTACAGGGGGCTTCACAGATACGCAGTATTTT. Protein: CASSQSITGGFTDTQYF.

There are a few counts of this clone. Here the CDR3 DNA reads TGTGCCAGCAGCTTACGACAGGGGGCCAACTATGGCTACACCTTC. It specifies CASSLRQGANYGYTF. The rearrangement joins TRBV2 to TRBJ1-2, with 10 bases lining up with TRBD1. Germline CDR1 and CDR2: SNHLY and FYNNEI. This CDR3 is 15 amino acids long. V lost 6 bases, J lost 2 bases, and 6 bases stayed unmatched.

This clone was observed a handful of times. The same CDR3 also results from other DNA sequences found in this sample. The chain employs TRBV19 and TRBJ1-2; the match to TRBD1 covers 8 bases. The germline CDR1 and CDR2 sequences are LNHDA and SQIVND (reference sequence). Losses at the gene ends were 4 bases for V and 4 bases for J; bases not matched to a gene: 2. The CDR3 sequence is 13 residues long. CDR3 in amino acids: CASSSTGGYGYTF. The CDR3 bases are TGTGCCAGTAGTAGCACAGGGGGCTATGGCTACACCTTC.

The V call is TRBV30, the J call TRBJ2-5; D is possibly TRBD2 (5 bases). Germline-derived CDR1 and CDR2 are GTSNPN and SVGIG (reference sequence). Trimming stripped 1 base from V and 5 bases from J, with 14 bases between. The CDR3 consists of 14 residues. In nucleotides, the CDR3 is TGTGCCTGGAGTGGAGTGAGGGTAGGGGAGACCCAGTACTTC. As protein: CAWSGVRVGETQYF.

The chain links TRBV10-3 to TRBJ2-5; D is perhaps TRBD1 (6 bases). The length of the CDR3 is 13 residues. Per the germline V gene, CDR1 is ENHRY and CDR2 is SYGVKD. Trimming took 2 bases from V and 5 from J, leaving 9 bases between them. The CDR3 is CAISEGGRETQYF. The CDR3 DNA sequence: TGTGCCATCAGTGAGGGGGGCAGGGAGACCCAGTACTTC.

This clone has only a few counts. The gene calls are TRBV5-1 and TRBJ1-1; 8 bases agree with TRBD1. After removal of 4 bases from V and 5 bases from J, the junction contained 7 bases not matched to a gene. This CDR3 has 14 amino acids. Per the germline V gene, CDR1 is SGHRS and CDR2 is YFSETQ. This CDR3 reads CASSVTQGVTEAFF. In DNA form, the CDR3 reads TGCGCCAGCAGCGTCACACAGGGGGTGACTGAAGCTTTCTTT.

This clone showed up just a few times. The genes are TRBV7-9 and TRBJ1-1, with D perhaps TRBD1 (6 bases). V was shortened by 4 bases and J by 3 bases, with 12 bases between the two germline ends. This CDR3 has 14 residues. The germline gives CDR1 SEHNR, CDR2 FQNEAQ (reference sequence). This CDR3 reads CASSYTGWHTEAFF. The CDR3 region has the DNA TGTGCCAGCAGCTACACAGGGTGGCACACTGAAGCTTTCTTT.